A single sample is the source of the 28 T cell receptor beta chains below, sequenced in a study of blood T cell repertoires in COVID-19 (dated by TCRdb to about 2020). Library construction relied on the immunoSEQ multiplex PCR assay. Sourced from immuneACCESS, this table was stored by TCRdb with only in-frame sequences that have V and J called. A share of the clones is absent; for the studies checked, an unresolved V gene accounts for under half, and the remainder has no known explanation. This sample gives 280,000 or so clones in total; around 89% of them show up just once. The ten largest account for under 15% of the sample. The material sequenced was peripheral blood. The receptors stem from a woman aged 60 to 75 with acute or convalescent COVID-19.

The rearrangement links TRBV3-1 (or the pseudogene TRBV3-2) to TRBJ2-4, with TRBD1 identical over 7 bases. The trim removed 4 bases at V and 0 bases at J, leaving 9 bases unmatched. The CDR3 covers 17 residues. Germline CDR1 reads LGHDT; CDR2 reads YNNKEL (reference sequence). The CDR3, as DNA: TGTGCCAGCAGCCCTTACGAGACAGGGACAGCCAAAAACATTCAGTACTTC. Translating it yields CASSPYETGTAKNIQYF.

The chain links TRBV9 to TRBJ1-2; 9 nucleotides match TRBD1. The germline CDR1 and CDR2 sequences are SGDLS and YYNGEE. The V segment lost 4 bases and the J segment 7 bases; nucleotides outside the gene matches: 2. This CDR3 region has 12 residues. CDR3 amino acids: CASSSTGGGYTF. CDR3 DNA sequence: TGTGCCAGCAGCTCGACAGGGGGTGGCTACACCTTC. Full variable domain (missing parts from reference TRBV9 and TRBJ1-2): DSGVTQTPKHLITATGQRVTLRCSPRSGDLSVYWYQQSLDQGLQFLIQYYNGEERAKGNILERFSAQQFPDLHSELNLSSLELGDSALYFCASSSTGGGYTFGSGTRLTVV.

The J gene is TRBJ2-7, the V gene TRBV5-1; 7 nucleotides match TRBD1. Looked up from germline, CDR1 is SGHRS and CDR2 is YFSETQ. The CDR3 length is 14 residues. The trim removed 3 bases at V and 2 bases at J, leaving 5 bases unmatched. The CDR3 reads CASSSRQGPYEQYF. The CDR3 coding sequence is TGCGCCAGCAGCTCAAGACAGGGCCCCTACGAGCAGTACTTC.

The gene calls are TRBV28 and TRBJ1-3; the D is unclear. This CDR3 is built from 15 residues. Trimming took off 3 bases at V and 0 bases at J, with 9 bases between the two ends. In germline, CDR1 is MDHEN, CDR2 SYDVKM. CDR3: CASSFSGNSGNTIYF. For the CDR3, the DNA is TGTGCCAGCAGTTTCTCGGGGAACTCTGGAAACACCATATATTTT.

This rearrangement joins TRBV9 to TRBJ2-2; 12 bases are a match to TRBD2. V lost 3 bases and J lost 3; bases outside the gene matches: 3. Germline-derived CDR1 and CDR2 are SGDLS and YYNGEE. This CDR3 region has 16 residues. Here the CDR3 reads CASSASGGAYTGELFF. For the CDR3, the DNA is TGTGCCAGCAGCGCTAGCGGGGGGGCGTACACCGGGGAGCTGTTTTTT.

This chain joins TRBV28 and TRBJ1-5, with D perhaps matching TRBD1 (5 bases). The V end lost 5 bases, the J end lost 5 bases, and 16 bases lay between the germline ends. CDR3 length equals 15 residues. Germline CDR1 is MDHEN and CDR2 is SYDVKM. CDR3 in DNA: TGTGCCAGCAGTACCCGGGGGAGAGGCGATCAGCCCCAGCATTTT. It codes for CASSTRGRGDQPQHF.

The sample holds a few counts of this clone. The V gene is TRBV3-1 (or the pseudogene TRBV3-2), the J gene TRBJ2-5; 8 nucleotides align to TRBD2. The CDR3 runs to 17 residues. V lost 5 bases and J lost 2; bases outside the gene matches: 13. CDR1 and CDR2 from the germline V gene are LGHDT and YNNKEL (reference sequence). CDR3 nucleotide sequence: TGTGCCAGCAGCGATTTAACCGGGACTAGTTGGCAAGAGACCCAGTACTTC. This gives the protein CASSDLTGTSWQETQYF.

The V gene is TRBV4-3, the J gene TRBJ1-1, with 9 bases fitting TRBD1. CDR3 length equals 16 residues. Germline-derived CDR1 and CDR2 are LGHNA and YSLEER. V was pared by 0 bases and J by 9 bases, with 11 bases of the junction left unmatched. In nucleotides, the CDR3 is TGCGCCAGCAGCCAAGATGGATCGGGACAGGGTATTCAAGCTTTCTTT. It translates to CASSQDGSGQGIQAFF.

The genes are TRBV5-4 and TRBJ2-2; TRBD2 matches at 9 bases. V lost 5 bases, J lost 2 bases, and 7 bases stayed unmatched. The germline V gene has CDR1 SGHNT and CDR2 YYREEE (reference sequence). This CDR3 is built from 16 residues. The CDR3 DNA is TGTGCCAGCAGTGCCCCGACTAGCGGAAACACCGGGGAGCTGTTTTTT. Amino acids: CASSAPTSGNTGELFF. Variable domain in full (rest from reference TRBV5-4 and TRBJ2-2): ETGVTQSPTHLIKTRGQQVTLRCSSQSGHNTVSWYQQALGQGPQFIFQYYREEENGRGNFPPRFSGLQFPNYSSELNVNALELDDSALYLCASSAPTSGNTGELFFGEGSRLTVL.

The chain links TRBV12-3 or TRBV12-4 to TRBJ2-7; 8 nucleotides line up with TRBD2. J gave up 7 bases and V 3 bases, and 5 bases lay outside the gene matches. This CDR3 region has 13 residues. The CDR3 loop reads CASSFGGGLEQYF. CDR3 coding DNA: TGTGCCAGCAGTTTCGGCGGGGGGTTGGAGCAGTACTTC.

This chain links TRBV13 with TRBJ2-4, with 13 bases fitting TRBD2. V shed 4 bases and J 0 bases; nucleotides not matched to a gene: 12. Germline V gene lookup returns CDR1 PRHDT and CDR2 FYEKMQ (reference sequence). This CDR3 comprises 20 residues. The CDR3 loop reads CASSSFVGTSGMLAKNIQYF. The CDR3 DNA follows: TGTGCCAGCAGCTCGTTTGTGGGGACTAGCGGGATGTTAGCCAAAAACATTCAGTACTTC. The entire variable domain, with the rest obtained from reference TRBV13 and TRBJ2-4, is as follows: AAGVIQSPRHLIKEKRETATLKCYPIPRHDTVYWYQQGPGQDPQFLISFYEKMQSDKGSIPDRFSAQQFSDYHSELNMSSLELGDSALYFCASSSFVGTSGMLAKNIQYFGAGTRLSVL.

J is TRBJ1-5 and V is TRBV10-3, with a tentative D call TRBD1 (6 bases). Trimming pared 0 bases from V and 0 bases from J, leaving 12 bases between. The germline V gene encodes CDR1 ENHRY and CDR2 SYGVKD. The CDR3 runs 17 residues. The CDR3 DNA is TGTGCCATCAGTGAGTCCTTGACAGGTGATAGCAATCAGCCCCAGCATTTT. This translates into CAISESLTGDSNQPQHF.

The chain couples TRBV6-1 to TRBJ2-5; 11 bases fit TRBD1. CDR3 size: 16 residues. Germline CDR1 is MNHNS and CDR2 is SASEGT. V gave up 0 bases and J gave up 4 bases; unmatched junction bases: 4. CDR3 in amino acids: CASSEALGTGGETQYF. The CDR3 nucleotides read TGTGCCAGCAGTGAAGCGCTCGGGACAGGGGGAGAGACCCAGTACTTC.

The chain is built from TRBV5-1 and TRBJ1-5; TRBD1 agrees at 8 bases. V gave up 0 bases and J gave up 4 bases; unmatched junction bases: 3. The CDR3 has 15 residues. Looked up from germline, CDR1 is SGHRS and CDR2 is YFSETQ. CDR3 coding DNA: TGCGCCAGCAGCTTGGAGGGACAGGTTAATCAGCCCCAGCATTTT. Its translation is CASSLEGQVNQPQHF. Together with reference TRBV5-1 and TRBJ1-5, the CDR3 gives the full variable domain: KAGVTQTPRYLIKTRGQQVTLSCSPISGHRSVSWYQQTPGQGLQFLFEYFSETQRNKGNFPGRFSGRQFSNSRSEMNVSTLELGDSALYLCASSLEGQVNQPQHFGDGTRLSIL.

V gene TRBV28 combines with J gene TRBJ1-2; D is undetermined. V lost 4 bases to trimming and J lost 5 bases, with 8 bases between them. The CDR3 loop spans 12 amino acids. The V gene's germline CDR1 is MDHEN and CDR2 SYDVKM. The CDR3 nucleotides read TGTGCCAGCAGTTCGCAGGCGTATGGCTACACCTTC. This codes for CASSSQAYGYTF.

The gene calls are TRBV10-3 and TRBJ1-2; the D gene is possibly TRBD1 (6 bases). Per the germline V gene, CDR1 is ENHRY and CDR2 is SYGVKD. V lost 7 bases to trimming and J lost 2 bases, with 14 bases between them. The CDR3 is 14 residues long. For the CDR3, the DNA is TGTGCCATCAAAGGGTCAGGGGTGAACTATGGCTACACCTTC. It yields the protein CAIKGSGVNYGYTF.

DNA of the CDR3: TGCGCCAGCAGCCAGGCAGGGGGATTGGGTTCACCCCTCCACTTT. As protein: CASSQAGGLGSPLHF. The J gene is TRBJ1-6, the V gene TRBV4-3, with TRBD1 matching 7 bases. The CDR3 spans 15 residues. V lost 3 bases, J lost 9 bases, and 8 bases stayed unmatched. Looked up from germline, CDR1 is LGHNA and CDR2 is YSLEER.

The chain couples TRBV4-2 to TRBJ1-2; TRBD1 agrees at 7 bases. The length of the CDR3 is 17 residues. Per germline, CDR1 LGHNA and CDR2 YNFKEQ. V was clipped by 1 base and J by 8 bases; unmatched bases: 16. The CDR3 loop reads CASSQVEGGNAVGGYTF. The CDR3 DNA reads TGTGCCAGCAGCCAAGTCGAAGGGGGCAACGCAGTGGGAGGCTACACCTTC.

The chain employs TRBV28 and TRBJ1-6; 7 bases fit TRBD1. V trimming: 6 bases; J trimming: 6 bases; junction bases outside the gene matches: 11. CDR1 is MDHEN and CDR2 is SYDVKM in the germline V gene. The CDR3 length is 16 residues. The CDR3 here is CASRVNRGGFNSPLHF. CDR3 nucleotide sequence: TGTGCCAGCAGGGTCAACAGGGGAGGATTTAATTCACCCCTCCACTTT. The full variable domain, in which reference TRBV28 and TRBJ1-6 provide the parts outside the CDR3, is DVKVTQSSRYLVKRTGEKVFLECVQDMDHENMFWYRQDPGLGLRLIYFSYDVKMKEKGDIPEGYSVSREKKERFSLILESASTNQTSMYLCASRVNRGGFNSPLHFGNGTRLTVT.

The rearrangement joins TRBV23-1 to TRBJ2-1; 8 bases line up with TRBD2. TRBV23-1 is an ORF, and what it does is uncertain. V lost 4 bases and J lost 7; bases outside the gene matches: 9. CDR3 length: 15 residues. This CDR3 is CASSPTRGGKNEQFF. The DNA of the CDR3 is TGCGCCAGCAGTCCAACCCGGGGGGGTAAAAATGAGCAGTTCTTC.

The chain links TRBV28 to TRBJ1-3; D is uncertain. There are 13 residues in the CDR3. V was shortened by 7 bases and J by 0 bases, with 7 bases between the two germline ends. Germline V gene lookup returns CDR1 MDHEN and CDR2 SYDVKM. The CDR3 loop reads CASTPSSGNTIYF. The DNA of the CDR3 is TGTGCCAGCACCCCGAGCTCTGGAAACACCATATATTTT.

The V gene is TRBV3-1 (or the pseudogene TRBV3-2), the J gene TRBJ1-6; TRBD1 agrees at 7 bases. The CDR3 is 14 amino acids. Germline loops: CDR1 LGHDT, CDR2 YNNKEL (reference sequence). V dropped 4 bases and J dropped 7; count of bases not matched to a gene: 4. The CDR3 DNA sequence: TGTGCCAGCAGCCGCCGGGACAGAAATTCACCCCTCCACTTT. This gives the protein CASSRRDRNSPLHF.

Points on this clone: This sample includes further DNA sequences coding for the same CDR3. This sequence joins TRBV28 and TRBJ2-7; 8 bases are shared with TRBD2. The CDR3 sequence is 15 residues long. Germline values: CDR1 MDHEN, CDR2 SYDVKM. V trimming: 2 bases; J trimming: 0 bases; junction bases outside the gene matches: 3. CDR3 in amino acids: CASSLPGGPSYEQYF. The CDR3 nucleotides are TGTGCCAGCAGTTTACCGGGAGGGCCCTCCTACGAGCAGTACTTC.

The chain carries TRBV5-1 and TRBJ2-2, with D hard to call. This CDR3 comprises 18 residues. The germline V and J ends were trimmed by 0 bases and 6 bases, with 21 bases remaining between them. Per the germline V gene, CDR1 is SGHRS and CDR2 is YFSETQ. This CDR3 is CASSLGLGRPLGAGELFF. CDR3 DNA sequence: TGCGCCAGCAGCTTGGGCTTAGGCAGGCCTTTAGGCGCCGGGGAGCTGTTTTTT.

This clone occurred once. The chain uses TRBV7-9 and TRBJ2-7, with D maybe TRBD1 (6 bases). This CDR3 is built from 17 residues. V was trimmed by 1 base and J by 0 bases, leaving 16 bases between them. Germline V gene data show CDR1 as SEHNR and CDR2 as FQNEAQ (reference sequence). CDR3 loop: CASSLGVRDRSSYEQYF. The CDR3 region has the DNA TGTGCCAGCAGCTTAGGAGTTAGAGACAGGAGCTCCTACGAGCAGTACTTC.

This chain connects TRBV6-2 or TRBV6-3 to TRBJ2-3; D is unclear. The V gene lost 6 bases and the J gene lost 3 bases, with 7 bases spanning the gap. The germline V gene has CDR1 MNHEY and CDR2 SVGEGT. This CDR3 contains 12 residues. The CDR3 spells CASSSQTDTQYF. CDR3 nucleotides: TGTGCCAGCAGCTCCCAGACAGATACGCAGTATTTT.

The V call is TRBV28, the J call TRBJ1-6, with D perhaps TRBD1 (5 bases). This CDR3 has 18 amino acids. In germline, CDR1 is MDHEN, CDR2 SYDVKM. V shed 3 bases and J shed 0 bases, with 15 bases lying between them. The CDR3 loop reads CASSFQGLGSSYNSPLHF. CDR3 coding DNA: TGTGCCAGCAGTTTTCAGGGTTTGGGTAGCTCCTATAATTCACCCCTCCACTTT.

This chain uses TRBV4-3 with TRBJ1-1; D is unresolved. The CDR3 is 15 residues long. V was cut by 4 bases and J by 5 bases, with 17 bases left in between. In germline, CDR1 is LGHNA, CDR2 YSLEER. The DNA for the CDR3 is TGCGCCAGCAGCCCAAGGAGGTCCTCGGGGACTGAAGCTTTCTTT. Protein: CASSPRRSSGTEAFF.